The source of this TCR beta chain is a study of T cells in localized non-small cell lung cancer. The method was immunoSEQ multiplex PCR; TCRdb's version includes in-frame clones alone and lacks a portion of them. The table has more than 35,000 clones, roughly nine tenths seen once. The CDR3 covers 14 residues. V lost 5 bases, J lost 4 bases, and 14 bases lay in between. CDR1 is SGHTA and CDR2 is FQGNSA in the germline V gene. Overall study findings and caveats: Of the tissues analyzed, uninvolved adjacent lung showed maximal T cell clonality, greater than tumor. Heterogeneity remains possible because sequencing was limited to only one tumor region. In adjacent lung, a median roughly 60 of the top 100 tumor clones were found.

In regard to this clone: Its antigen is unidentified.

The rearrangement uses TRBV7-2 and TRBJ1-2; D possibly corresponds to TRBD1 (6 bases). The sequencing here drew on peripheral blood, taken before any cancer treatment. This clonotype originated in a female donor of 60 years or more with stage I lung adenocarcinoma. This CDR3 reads CASSPSGVGYGYTF. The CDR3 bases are TGTGCCAGCAGCCCTTCAGGGGTTGGCTATGGCTACACCTTC. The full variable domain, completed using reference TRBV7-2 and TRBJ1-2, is GAGVSQSPSNKVTEKGKDVELRCDPISGHTALYWYRQSLGQGLEFLIYFQGNSAPDKSGLPSDRFSAERTGGSVSTLTIQRTQQEDSAVYLCASSPSGVGYGYTFGSGTRLTVV.